This is a list of T cell receptor beta chains from one sample in a study of shared clonotypes between healthy human individuals. This table comes from immunoSEQ multiplex PCR, and its TCRdb copy is limited to in-frame clones, with some not included. The table has approximately 1,000,000 clones, around 78% seen once. The sample taken for sequencing was memory CD4+ T cells from PBMCs. The receptors stem from a man younger than 30 in good health. Some clones in this sample may be carry-over from other donors' samples. CDR3s include the opening cysteine and the closing phenylalanine or tryptophan. The order of the fields is CDR3 length, J gene, clone size, D gene, V gene, CDR3 DNA, CDR3 protein. D genes are given only for firm matches. Only part of the rows carry a size: once, few, many, or a class if the clone is expanded.

14	TRBJ1-2	NA	TRBD1	TRBV25-1	TGTGCCAGCAGTGAATACAGGGGGTTAGTTGGCTACACCTTC	CASSEYRGLVGYTF
13	TRBJ2-5	NA	NA	TRBV6-1	TGTGCCAGCACCTTGGGGACCCAAGAGACCCAGTACTTC	CASTLGTQETQYF
16	TRBJ2-2	NA	TRBD1	TRBV4-1	TGCGCCAGCAGCTGGACAGGAGATCCGAACACCGGGGAGCTGTTTTTT	CASSWTGDPNTGELFF
13	TRBJ2-1	NA	TRBD2	TRBV2	TGTGCCACCGCAAGCGGGAGGGTTAATGAGCAGTTCTTC	CATASGRVNEQFF
16	TRBJ2-7	NA	NA	TRBV27	TGTGCCAGCAGTTTAGCTTCGATCGACAGCTCCTACGAGCAGTACTTC	CASSLASIDSSYEQYF
13	TRBJ1-1	NA	TRBD1	TRBV6-5	TGTGCCAGCACCCGACAGGGGAACACTGAAGCTTTCTTT	CASTRQGNTEAFF
16	TRBJ2-1	NA	TRBD1	TRBV15	TGTGCCACCAGTCGGAGGCCGGGACAGGGGTACAATGAGCAGTTCTTC	CATSRRPGQGYNEQFF
16	TRBJ1-4	few	TRBD1	TRBV30	TGTGCCTGGAGTGTAAAAACGAGGGGGCTCGGTGAAAAACTGTTTTTT	CAWSVKTRGLGEKLFF
15	TRBJ2-3	NA	TRBD2	TRBV5-1	TGCGCCAGCAGCTTGAATAGCGGGAGAGCAGATACGCAGTATTTT	CASSLNSGRADTQYF
14	TRBJ2-1	NA	TRBD1	TRBV10-3	TGTGCCATCAGGCTCGGGACAGGGGGGTATGAGCAGTTCTTC	CAIRLGTGGYEQFF
16	TRBJ2-7	NA	TRBD2	TRBV7-8	TGTGCCAGCAGCTTCCCTGGGGTAGCGGGAGTTAGGGAGCAGTACTTC	CASSFPGVAGVREQYF
13	TRBJ1-2	few	NA	TRBV19	TGTGCCAGTAGTATAGAAGGGACCGCTGGCTACACCTTC	CASSIEGTAGYTF
13	TRBJ2-7	NA	NA	TRBV7-9	TGTGCCAGCAGCCTAGAGATATTAAGGGGTTTGTACTTC	CASSLEILRGLYF
16	TRBJ2-7	few	NA	TRBV5-1	TGCGCCAGCACCCCCGGGGCCGCAGGGATTAGCTACGAGCAGTACTTC	CASTPGAAGISYEQYF
15	TRBJ2-7	NA	NA	TRBV5-1	TGCGCCAGCAGCTTGGCCGGCGGGGCAGACTACGAGCAGTACTTC	CASSLAGGADYEQYF
13	TRBJ2-1	once	TRBD2	TRBV5-4	TGTGCCAGCAGCGCCCGGGGGGAGAATGAGCAGTTCTTC	CASSARGENEQFF
17	TRBJ2-1	NA	TRBD2	TRBV4-3	TGCGCCAGCAGCCGCCGGCGGGAGGCCCCTATCTTCGATGAGCAGTTCTTC	CASSRRREAPIFDEQFF
13	TRBJ2-7	NA	NA	TRBV6-1	TGTGCCAGCAGTCCTAGTCGCGTCTACGAGCAGTACTTC	CASSPSRVYEQYF
16	TRBJ2-4	few	NA	TRBV9	TGTGCCAGCAGCGTAGCTCCGGGGTCAGCCAAAAACATTCAGTACTTC	CASSVAPGSAKNIQYF
14	TRBJ1-2	NA	NA	TRBV28	TGTGCCAGCAGCTCGCTAGGGGGGAACTATGGCTACACCTTC	CASSSLGGNYGYTF
13	TRBJ2-5	NA	NA	TRBV2	TGTGCCAGCAGTGATCTTAGCGGAGAGACCCAGTACTTC	CASSDLSGETQYF
14	TRBJ2-7	once	NA	TRBV6-5	TGTGCCAGCAGACACCGGGACACCTCCTACGAGCAGTACTTC	CASRHRDTSYEQYF
15	TRBJ2-2	NA	NA	TRBV5-4	TGTGCCAGCAGTTCCACTAGATACAACACCGGGGAGCTGTTTTTT	CASSSTRYNTGELFF
16	TRBJ2-5	NA	NA	TRBV5-5	TGTGCCAGCAGCTTGTCGGCTAGCGAGGGACAAGAGACCCAGTACTTC	CASSLSASEGQETQYF
16	TRBJ2-5	NA	TRBD2	TRBV5-1	TGCGCCAGCAGCCAAGGGGGACTAGCCCTGCAAGAGACCCAGTACTTC	CASSQGGLALQETQYF
14	TRBJ1-1	NA	NA	TRBV6-1	TGTGCCAGCAGCGCCCTCTGGGGCGCCACTGAAGCTTTCTTT	CASSALWGATEAFF
14	TRBJ1-2	NA	TRBD1	TRBV28	TGTGCCAGCACCTTGGGACAGGGGAGCTATGGCTACACCTTC	CASTLGQGSYGYTF
15	TRBJ1-4	few	NA	TRBV9	TGTGCCAGCAGCGAAGGACCCATGACTAATGAAAAACTGTTTTTT	CASSEGPMTNEKLFF
14	TRBJ1-2	NA	NA	TRBV7-2	TGTGCCAGCAGCTTAGTACAGAAAGGTTATGGCTACACCTTC	CASSLVQKGYGYTF
8	TRBJ1-5	NA	NA	TRBV21-1	TGTGCCTTTCAGCCCCAGCATTTT	CAFQPQHF
16	TRBJ2-7	NA	TRBD2	TRBV6-5	TGTGCCAGCAGTTTCCCGACTAGCGGTTCTTCCTACGAGCAGTACTTC	CASSFPTSGSSYEQYF
15	TRBJ2-1	NA	TRBD1	TRBV7-6	TGTGCCAGCAGCTCGGACGCCCGGGACAGTCATGAGCAGTTCTTC	CASSSDARDSHEQFF
15	TRBJ2-5	NA	TRBD1	TRBV5-4	TGTGCCAGCAGCTCCGGGACAGCGTACCAAGAGACCCAGTACTTC	CASSSGTAYQETQYF
12	TRBJ2-7	NA	NA	TRBV29-1	TGCAGCGTGGCTACCTCACGTTACGAGCAGTACTTC	CSVATSRYEQYF
13	TRBJ2-7	NA	TRBD1	TRBV5-1	TGCGCCAGCAGCTTTGACAGGGCGTACGAGCAGTACTTC	CASSFDRAYEQYF
13	TRBJ2-5	NA	NA	TRBV28	TGTGCCAGCAGTTTTGTAGCGGAAGAGACCCAGTACTTC	CASSFVAEETQYF
16	TRBJ1-3	NA	NA	TRBV5-1	TGCGCCAGCAGCTTGGCTGCTTCGAGCTCTGGAAACACCATATATTTT	CASSLAASSSGNTIYF
11	TRBJ1-5	once	NA	TRBV6-1	TGTGCCAGCAGTGAAGCTGAGCCCCAGCATTTT	CASSEAEPQHF
14	TRBJ1-2	NA	NA	TRBV14	TGTGCCAGCAGCCAAGTCGGGACCTACTATGGCTACACCTTC	CASSQVGTYYGYTF
15	TRBJ1-2	NA	TRBD1	TRBV6-1	TGTGCCAGCAGTGAAAGGACAGGTTCTGACTATGGCTACACCTTC	CASSERTGSDYGYTF
13	TRBJ2-7	NA	NA	TRBV5-1	TGCGCCAGCAGCCCTGGGGCAGCGGACGAGCAGTACTTC	CASSPGAADEQYF
17	TRBJ2-1	NA	NA	TRBV11-2	TGTGCCAGCAGCCAGCGGACAGACAGTAGCTCCTACAATGAGCAGTTCTTC	CASSQRTDSSSYNEQFF
13	TRBJ2-4	NA	NA	TRBV7-3	TGTGCCAGCAGCTCGCGATTAGGGACCATTCAGTACTTC	CASSSRLGTIQYF
14	TRBJ2-3	NA	NA	TRBV4-2	TGTGCCAGCAGCCGAGGGGGGGGTACAGATACGCAGTATTTT	CASSRGGGTDTQYF
14	TRBJ2-7	NA	NA	TRBV5-4	TGTGCCACCAGTTTGCCGGGTGGAAATTACGAGCAGTACTTC	CATSLPGGNYEQYF
14	TRBJ2-5	NA	TRBD2	TRBV9	TGTGCCAGCGGGAGGGGAAGCTCCCAAGAGACCCAGTACTTC	CASGRGSSQETQYF
16	TRBJ2-3	many	TRBD2	TRBV15	TGTGCCACCAGCTACGGTTTTACGGGAGGGCTGGATACGCAGTATTTT	CATSYGFTGGLDTQYF
16	TRBJ2-1	NA	NA	TRBV4-1	TGCGCCAGCAGCCAAGATAACAGCTTGGGCGGGCGAGAGCAGTTCTTC	CASSQDNSLGGREQFF
16	TRBJ2-3	NA	NA	TRBV7-2	TGTGCCAGCAGCGTAGGGGGGCCCCAAAGGGGGGATACGCAGTATTTT	CASSVGGPQRGDTQYF
14	TRBJ1-1	NA	NA	TRBV28	TGTGCCAGCACCGAGAGGGGGGGGAACACTGAAGCTTTCTTT	CASTERGGNTEAFF
12	TRBJ1-1	NA	TRBD1	TRBV5-1	TGCGCCAGCCAAGACAGGGGCACTGAAGCTTTCTTT	CASQDRGTEAFF
15	TRBJ1-4	NA	NA	TRBV7-9	TGTGCCAGCAGCCGAGGACAGTCAACTAATGAAAAACTGTTTTTT	CASSRGQSTNEKLFF
12	TRBJ2-2	NA	NA	TRBV11-2	TGTGCCAGCAGCTTAGTTGCCGGGGAGCTGTTTTTT	CASSLVAGELFF